This TCR beta chain is from a study of CD8 T cells in ankylosing spondylitis. Study-level results: Characteristic of ankylosing spondylitis blood, it appeared, was a TCR beta motif comprising several highly homologous variants. Disease-linked clones had a CD8+ phenotype and relatively low frequency in peripheral blood. In the blood and synovial fluid of reactive arthritis, some motif variants had been previously reported. Matched ankylosing spondylitis synovial fluid reportedly showed significant enrichment of disease-linked clones.

This clonotype was detected many times. Its matching antigen is unknown. As the method for making TCR beta libraries, quantitative 5'-RACE with molecular barcodes was used. MiXCR, run by TCRdb on the 5' RACE reads, gives a single entry per CDR3 protein. The table has about 210,000 distinct CDR3 sequences, about 7% seen once; the top ten hold about 14%. Input material: blood, either unsorted or a sorted T cell fraction (not recorded which). This TCR derives from a male donor with ankylosing spondylitis.

The CDR3 bases are TGTGCCAGCTTGTTGTGGGAGACCCAGTACTTC. Translating gives CASLLWETQYF. This chain uses TRBV7-8 with TRBJ2-5; unclear D gene. Germline V CDR1 and CDR2: SGHVS, FQNEAQ. V gave up 8 bases and J gave up 5 bases, with 9 bases separating them. The CDR3 covers 11 residues. Filled out from reference TRBV7-8 and TRBJ2-5, the complete variable domain reads GAGVSQSPRYKVAKRGQDVALRCDPISGHVSLFWYQQALGQGPEFLTYFQNEAQLDKSGLPSDRFFAERPEGSVSTLKIQRTQQEDSAVYLCASLLWETQYFGPGTRLLVL.